These T cell receptor beta chains were read from a single sample in a study of PD-L1 blockade in urothelial cancer. Sequencing used immunoSEQ multiplex PCR; TCRdb keeps in-frame clones, though not all of them. The sample contains more than 45,000 clones, roughly 75% of which appear only once. Sequenced here: PBMCs, sampled around atezolizumab (anti-PD-L1) treatment. The receptors here all came from a man aged 65 to 79 with urothelial cancer. The CDR3 runs from the conserved cysteine through the conserved F or W. Each record gives: V gene, CDR3 protein.

TRBV7-2 | CASSPTSGGLYEQYF
TRBV5-1 | CASSFGLNTEAFF
TRBV6-5 | CASSYSRNTEAFF
TRBV15 | CATSQGSGNEKLFF
TRBV27 | CASSRMGLRVTEAFF
TRBV9 | CASSVDGGDGYTF
TRBV27 | CASSLQGNYGYTF
TRBV10-3 | CAISERTSGEQFF
TRBV5-5 | CASSLTGGRGYTF
TRBV12-5 | CASGPDRAIGELFF
TRBV7-2 | CASSLGGQGAAGNTIYF
TRBV6-1 | CASSTGQGGDNEQFF
TRBV9 | CASSVDSLTEAFF
TRBV9 | CASSLDGLAGTDTQYF
TRBV5-6 | CASSFGTFNNEQFF